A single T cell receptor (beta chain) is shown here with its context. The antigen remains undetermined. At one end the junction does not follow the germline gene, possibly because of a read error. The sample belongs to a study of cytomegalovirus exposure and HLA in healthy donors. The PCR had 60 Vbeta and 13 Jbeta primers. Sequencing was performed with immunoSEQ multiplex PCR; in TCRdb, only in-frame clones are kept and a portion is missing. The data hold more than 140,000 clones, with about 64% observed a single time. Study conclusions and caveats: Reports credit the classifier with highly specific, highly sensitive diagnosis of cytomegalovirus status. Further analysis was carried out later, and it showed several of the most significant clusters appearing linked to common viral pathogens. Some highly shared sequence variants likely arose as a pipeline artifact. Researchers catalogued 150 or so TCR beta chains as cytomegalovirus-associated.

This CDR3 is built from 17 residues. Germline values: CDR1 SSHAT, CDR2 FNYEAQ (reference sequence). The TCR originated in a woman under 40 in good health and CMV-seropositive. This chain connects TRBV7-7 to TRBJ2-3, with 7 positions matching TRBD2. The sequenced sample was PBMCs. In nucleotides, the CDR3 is TGTGCTAGCAGCTTAACGTCGGGTGGGGGAACGGGGGGTACGCAGTATTTT. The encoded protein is CASSLTSGGGTGGTQYF.